This T cell receptor (beta chain) was recorded in a study of molecular identifiers for immune sequencing clone quantification (dated by TCRdb to the late 2010s). For context, the study as a whole: For a replicate experiment, RNA from approximately 20,000 or 100,000 naive CD8 T cells was divided into five aliquots, of which four were sequenced. CD8 T cells were used in a methods study to benchmark molecular-identifier clustering-based TCR repertoire sequencing (MIDCIRS) and TCR RNA copy counting. Overall study results and their limits: In CMV-specific effector cells, clones with more than 20 RNA copies accounted for over 97% of molecules, whereas in naive cells such clones accounted for under 1%. Identical TCR molecules sharing a barcode could cause highly expanded clone sizes to be underestimated. A single cell's worth of spiked-in Jurkat TCR RNA was reported detectable even among one million naive CD8 T cells. When barcode sub-clustering was left out, chimeric consensus sequences inflated TCR diversity, with chimeras reaching as high as 47%. The naive libraries included spiked-in Jurkat TCR RNA (roughly nine copies' worth), and this Jurkat TCR RNA is not part of the donor repertoire. Modeling gave about three recovered TCR RNA copies per cell versus roughly 10 by digital PCR, implying approximately 30% capture efficiency.

This clonotype was detected ten times or more. Its antigen has not been determined. Qualities for individual bases were not recorded, and no much larger clone is one base off. Library preparation used PCR. The instrument was a NextSeq 500. Bulk TCR libraries were made following a previously described method, with the TCR primers given in Table S5. The Qiagen AllPrep DNA/RNA kit was used to purify total RNA. Before any analysis, reads coming from multiple sequencing runs of the same library were combined into one pool. On the authors' methods: Reads were retained only if their TCR constant sequence matched exactly, and those retained reads were trimmed to 150 nt and grouped according to their 12-nt molecular barcodes. Reads within each barcode group were sub-clustered using a 15% Levenshtein threshold, and quality-weighted consensus sequences were constructed for each RNA molecule. Non-functional sequences were filtered out, along with any lower-count sequence sitting one edit away from another sequence. Barcode sub-clusters with fewer than 20% of the maximum read count were removed, based on fitting two negative binomial distributions. TCRdb redid the processing of the public reads, applying fastp at Q25 and MiXCR, and retained in-frame beta chains. For every CDR3 protein sequence, its rows merge into one entry that carries the most common genes and DNA. These V and J calls derive from TCRdb rather than the authors' analysis. Here the sample has about 330,000 distinct CDR3 sequences; over 20% occur a single time. The leading ten clones occupy about 0.71% of the sample.

Libraries of naive CD8 T cells were built from approximately 20,000 to 980,000 sorted cells, with 10%, 30% or 50% of the purified RNA used. Naive CD8 T cells were FACS-sorted as CD8+CD4-CCR7+CD45RA+ on a BD FACSAria II into RLT Plus buffer. Detection sensitivity was tested by spiking Jurkat RNA equal to roughly ten TCR copies' worth into samples containing roughly 17,000-1,000,000 naive CD8 T cells. CD8 T cells were enriched using RosetteSep CD8+ T Cell Enrichment Cocktail and Ficoll-Paque, and the enriched cells then underwent ACK red cell lysis. The germline V gene encodes CDR1 MNHNY and CDR2 SVGAGI (reference sequence). The V and J ends are trimmed by 0 bases and 4 bases, leaving 15 bases between them. From cysteine to phenylalanine, the CDR3 is 16 amino acids long. Kept here is only the CDR3 DNA, which spans 48 bases and is read in frame from base 1.

The sequence is built from TRBV6-6 and TRBJ1-1; a confident D gene designation cannot be given. The specimen sequenced was naive CD8+ T cells from blood, with Jurkat cell RNA spiked in. Per the publication, the cell subset or site label means: FACS-sorted CD8+CD4-CCR7+CD45RA+ naive T cells. This TCR was sampled from a human donor in good health. Some libraries in this study had Jurkat cell RNA spiked in. The nucleotide sequence reads TGTGCCAGCAGTTACTCCGGTGGAGGACCCTTCACTGAAGCTTTCTTT. Translation gives CASSYSGGGPFTEAFF.